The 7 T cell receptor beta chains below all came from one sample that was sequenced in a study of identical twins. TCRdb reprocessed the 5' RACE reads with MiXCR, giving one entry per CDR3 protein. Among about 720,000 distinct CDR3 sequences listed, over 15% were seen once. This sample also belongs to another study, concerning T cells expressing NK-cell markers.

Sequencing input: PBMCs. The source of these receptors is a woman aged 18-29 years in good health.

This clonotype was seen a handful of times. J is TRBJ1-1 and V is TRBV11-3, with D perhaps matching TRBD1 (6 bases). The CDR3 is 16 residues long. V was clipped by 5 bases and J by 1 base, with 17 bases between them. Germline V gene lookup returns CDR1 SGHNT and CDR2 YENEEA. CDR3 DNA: TGTGCCAGCAGCCCCGCCCTCGACAGGCCGAACACTGAAGCTTTCTTT. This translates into CASSPALDRPNTEAFF.

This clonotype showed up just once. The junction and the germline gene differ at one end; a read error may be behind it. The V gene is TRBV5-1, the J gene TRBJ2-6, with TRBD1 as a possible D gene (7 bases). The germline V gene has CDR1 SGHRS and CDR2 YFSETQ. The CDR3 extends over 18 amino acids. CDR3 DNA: TGCGCCAGCAGCTTCAGGCGGACAGGCATGGAGGGGGCCAACGTCCCGACTTTC. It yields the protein CASSFRRTGMEGANVPTF.

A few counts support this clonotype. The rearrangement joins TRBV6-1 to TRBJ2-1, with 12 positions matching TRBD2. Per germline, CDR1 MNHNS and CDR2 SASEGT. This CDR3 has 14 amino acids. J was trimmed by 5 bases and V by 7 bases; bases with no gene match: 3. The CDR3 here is CASTGLAGNNEQFF. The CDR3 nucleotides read TGTGCCAGCACGGGACTAGCGGGCAACAATGAGCAGTTCTTC.

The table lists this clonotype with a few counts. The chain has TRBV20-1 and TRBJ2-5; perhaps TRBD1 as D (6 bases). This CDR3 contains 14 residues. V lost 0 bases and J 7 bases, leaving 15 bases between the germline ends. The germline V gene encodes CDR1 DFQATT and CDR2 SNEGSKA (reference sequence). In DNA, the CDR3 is TGCAGTGCTAGAGATCCTATGGGGGCGTGGACCCAGTACTTC. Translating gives CSARDPMGAWTQYF.

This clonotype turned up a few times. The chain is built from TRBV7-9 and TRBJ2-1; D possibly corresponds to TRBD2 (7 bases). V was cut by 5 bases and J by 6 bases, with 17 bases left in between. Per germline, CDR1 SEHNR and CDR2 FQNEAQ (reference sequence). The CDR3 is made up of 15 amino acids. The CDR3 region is CASSPRGGPTNEQFF. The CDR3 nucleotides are TGTGCCAGCAGCCCGAGGGGGGGACCTACCAATGAGCAGTTCTTC.

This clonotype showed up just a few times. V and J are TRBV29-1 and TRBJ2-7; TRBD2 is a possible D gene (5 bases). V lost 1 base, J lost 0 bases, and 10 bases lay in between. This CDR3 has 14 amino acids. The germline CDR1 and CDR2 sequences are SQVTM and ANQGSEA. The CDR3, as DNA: TGCAGCGTTGAAGGACTGGGGAGCTCCTACGAGCAGTACTTC. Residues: CSVEGLGSSYEQYF.

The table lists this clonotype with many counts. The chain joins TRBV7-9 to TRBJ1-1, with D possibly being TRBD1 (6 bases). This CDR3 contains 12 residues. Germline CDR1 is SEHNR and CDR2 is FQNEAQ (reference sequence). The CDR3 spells CASGGRGTEAFF. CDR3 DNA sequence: TGTGCGAGCGGGGGGCGCGGCACTGAAGCTTTCTTT.